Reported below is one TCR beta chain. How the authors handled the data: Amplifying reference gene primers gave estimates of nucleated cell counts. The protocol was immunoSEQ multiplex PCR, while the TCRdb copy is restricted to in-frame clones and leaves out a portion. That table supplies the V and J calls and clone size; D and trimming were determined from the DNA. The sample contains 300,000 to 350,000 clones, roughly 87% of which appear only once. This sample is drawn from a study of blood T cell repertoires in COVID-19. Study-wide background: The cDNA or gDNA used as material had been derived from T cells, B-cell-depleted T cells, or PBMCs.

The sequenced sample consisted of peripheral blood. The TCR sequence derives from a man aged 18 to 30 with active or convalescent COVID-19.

CDR3 residues: CASSLRKYEQYF. In DNA form, the CDR3 reads TGTGCCAGCAGTTTGCGGAAATACGAGCAGTACTTC. V usage is TRBV28 and J usage is TRBJ2-7; D gene uncertain. The V gene's germline CDR1 is MDHEN and CDR2 SYDVKM. This CDR3 contains 12 residues. Trimming shortened V by 3 bases and J by 4 bases, and 7 bases separated the two germline ends.